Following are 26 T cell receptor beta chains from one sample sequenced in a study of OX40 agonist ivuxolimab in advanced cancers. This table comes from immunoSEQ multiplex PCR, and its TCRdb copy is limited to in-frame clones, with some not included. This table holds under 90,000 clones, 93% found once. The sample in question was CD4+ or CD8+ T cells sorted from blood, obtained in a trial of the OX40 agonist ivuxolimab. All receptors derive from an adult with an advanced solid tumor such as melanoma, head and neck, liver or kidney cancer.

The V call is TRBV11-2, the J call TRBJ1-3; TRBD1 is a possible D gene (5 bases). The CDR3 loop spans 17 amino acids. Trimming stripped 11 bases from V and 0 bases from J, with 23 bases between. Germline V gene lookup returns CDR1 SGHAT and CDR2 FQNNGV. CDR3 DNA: TGTGCCTCAGCAGGTTCAAGGGGTACCCTCTCTGGAAACACCATATATTTT. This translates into CASAGSRGTLSGNTIYF.

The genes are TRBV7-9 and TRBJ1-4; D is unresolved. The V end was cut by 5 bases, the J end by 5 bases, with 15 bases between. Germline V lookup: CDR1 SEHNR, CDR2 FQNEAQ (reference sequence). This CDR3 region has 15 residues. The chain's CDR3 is CASSPAGTLNEKLFF. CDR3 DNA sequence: TGTGCCAGCAGCCCCGCAGGAACCCTAAATGAAAAACTGTTTTTT.

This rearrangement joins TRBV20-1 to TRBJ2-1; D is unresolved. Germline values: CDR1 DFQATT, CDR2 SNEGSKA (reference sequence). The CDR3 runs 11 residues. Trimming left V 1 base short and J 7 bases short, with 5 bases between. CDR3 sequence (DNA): TGCAGTGCTAGAGTGGGGAATGAGCAGTTCTTC. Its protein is CSARVGNEQFF.

CDR3 sequence (DNA): TGCGCCAGCAGCTTGTGGGACTGGGAGAACACTGAAGCTTTCTTT. Translating it yields CASSLWDWENTEAFF. The V gene is TRBV5-1, the J gene TRBJ1-1, with D possibly matching TRBD1 (5 bases). The CDR3 extends over 15 amino acids. Per germline, CDR1 SGHRS and CDR2 YFSETQ. V lost 1 base, J lost 1 base, and 11 bases lay in between.

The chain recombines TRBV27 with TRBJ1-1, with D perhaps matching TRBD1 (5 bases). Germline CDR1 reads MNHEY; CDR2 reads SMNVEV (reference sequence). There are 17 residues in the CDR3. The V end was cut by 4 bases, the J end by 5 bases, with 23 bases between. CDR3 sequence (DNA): TGTGCCAGCAGTTCGCGAGGGGTCGCCGGGGGTGAGACTGAAGCTTTCTTT. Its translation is CASSSRGVAGGETEAFF.

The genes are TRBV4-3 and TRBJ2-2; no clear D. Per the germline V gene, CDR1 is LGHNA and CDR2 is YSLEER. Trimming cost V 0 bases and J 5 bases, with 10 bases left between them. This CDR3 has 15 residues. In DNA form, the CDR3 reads TGCGCCAGCAGCCAAGACTTAGGGAAGACCGGGGAGCTGTTTTTT. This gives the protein CASSQDLGKTGELFF.

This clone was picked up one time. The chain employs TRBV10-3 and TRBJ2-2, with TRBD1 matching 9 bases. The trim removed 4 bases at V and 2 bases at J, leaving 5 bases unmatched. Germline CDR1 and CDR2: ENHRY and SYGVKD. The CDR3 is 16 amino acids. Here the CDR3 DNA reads TGTGCCATCAGTGTCGGACAGGGGACTAACACCGGGGAGCTGTTTTTT. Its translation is CAISVGQGTNTGELFF.

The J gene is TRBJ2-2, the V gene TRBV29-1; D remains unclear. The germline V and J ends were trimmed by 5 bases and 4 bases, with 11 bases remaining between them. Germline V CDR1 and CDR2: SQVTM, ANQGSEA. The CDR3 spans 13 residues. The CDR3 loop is CSVSRKGTGELFF. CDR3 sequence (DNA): TGCAGCGTTTCTAGGAAGGGCACCGGGGAGCTGTTTTTT.

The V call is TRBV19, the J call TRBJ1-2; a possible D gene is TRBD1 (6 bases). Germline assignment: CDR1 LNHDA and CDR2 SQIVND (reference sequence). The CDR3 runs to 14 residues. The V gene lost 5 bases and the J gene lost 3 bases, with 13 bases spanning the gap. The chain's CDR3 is CASSPTQGYYGYTF. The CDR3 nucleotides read TGTGCCAGTAGTCCCACCCAGGGGTACTATGGCTACACCTTC.

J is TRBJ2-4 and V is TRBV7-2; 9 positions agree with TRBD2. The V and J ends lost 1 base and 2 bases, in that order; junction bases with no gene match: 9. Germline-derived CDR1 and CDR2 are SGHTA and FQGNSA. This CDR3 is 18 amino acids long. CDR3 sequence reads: CASSLGSAGGGPKNIQYF. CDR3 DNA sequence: TGTGCCAGCAGCTTAGGGTCTGCGGGAGGGGGTCCCAAAAACATTCAGTACTTC.

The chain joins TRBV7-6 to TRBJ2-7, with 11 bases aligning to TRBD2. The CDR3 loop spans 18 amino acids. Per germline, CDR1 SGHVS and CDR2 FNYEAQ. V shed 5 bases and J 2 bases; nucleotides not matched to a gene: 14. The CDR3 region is CASSSYLGIAGGPYEQYF. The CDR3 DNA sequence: TGTGCCAGCAGCAGTTATCTCGGAATAGCGGGGGGGCCCTACGAGCAGTACTTC.

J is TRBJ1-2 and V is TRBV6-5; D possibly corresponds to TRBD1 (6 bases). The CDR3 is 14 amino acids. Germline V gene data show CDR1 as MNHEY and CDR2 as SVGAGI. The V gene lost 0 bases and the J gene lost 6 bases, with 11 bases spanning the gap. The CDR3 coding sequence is TGTGCCAGCAGTTACTCGATAGGGGACAATGGCTACACCTTC. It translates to CASSYSIGDNGYTF.

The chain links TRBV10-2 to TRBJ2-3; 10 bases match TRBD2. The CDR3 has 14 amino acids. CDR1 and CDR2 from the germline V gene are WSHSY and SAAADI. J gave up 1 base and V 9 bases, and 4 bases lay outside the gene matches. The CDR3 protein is CASRSGGGTDTQYF. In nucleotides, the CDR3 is TGCGCCAGTAGAAGCGGGGGGGGCACAGATACGCAGTATTTT.

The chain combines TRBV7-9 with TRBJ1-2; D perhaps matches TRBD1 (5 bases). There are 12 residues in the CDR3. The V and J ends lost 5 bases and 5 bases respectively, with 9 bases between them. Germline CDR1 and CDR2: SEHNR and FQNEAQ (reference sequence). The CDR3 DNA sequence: TGTGCCAGCAGCGAGGGGACTTATGGCTACACCTTC. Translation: CASSEGTYGYTF.

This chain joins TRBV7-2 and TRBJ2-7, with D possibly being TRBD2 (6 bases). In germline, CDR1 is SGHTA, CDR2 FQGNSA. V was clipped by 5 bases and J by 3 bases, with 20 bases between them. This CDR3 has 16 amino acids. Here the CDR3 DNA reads TGTGCCAGCAGCCGGGGGATCGGGGGTTTGGTCTACGAGCAGTACTTC. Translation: CASSRGIGGLVYEQYF.

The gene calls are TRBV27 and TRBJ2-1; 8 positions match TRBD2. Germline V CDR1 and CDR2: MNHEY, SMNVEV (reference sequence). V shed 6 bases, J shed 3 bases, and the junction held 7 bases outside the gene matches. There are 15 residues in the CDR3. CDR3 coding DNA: TGTGCCAGCAGCTCAAGCGGGGGCGACTACAATGAGCAGTTCTTC. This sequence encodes CASSSSGGDYNEQFF.

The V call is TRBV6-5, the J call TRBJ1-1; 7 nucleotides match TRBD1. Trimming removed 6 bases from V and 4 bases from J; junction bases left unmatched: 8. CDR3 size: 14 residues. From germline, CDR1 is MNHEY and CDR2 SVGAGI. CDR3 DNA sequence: TGTGCCAGCAGGCCCTACGCAGGGGGCACTGAAGCTTTCTTT. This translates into CASRPYAGGTEAFF.

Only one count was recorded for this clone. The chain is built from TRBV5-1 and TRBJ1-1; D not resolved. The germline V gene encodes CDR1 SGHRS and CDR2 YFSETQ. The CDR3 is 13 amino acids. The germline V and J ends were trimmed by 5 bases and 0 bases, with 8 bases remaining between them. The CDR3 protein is CASRTGMNTEAFF. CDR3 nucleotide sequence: TGCGCCAGCAGGACGGGGATGAACACTGAAGCTTTCTTT.

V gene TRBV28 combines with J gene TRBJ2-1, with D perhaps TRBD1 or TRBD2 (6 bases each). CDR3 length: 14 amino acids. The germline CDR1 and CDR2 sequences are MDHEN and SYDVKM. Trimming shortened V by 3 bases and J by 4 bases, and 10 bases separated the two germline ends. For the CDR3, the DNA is TGTGCCAGCAGTTTGGGGGGCTCGTACAATGAGCAGTTCTTC. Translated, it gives CASSLGGSYNEQFF.

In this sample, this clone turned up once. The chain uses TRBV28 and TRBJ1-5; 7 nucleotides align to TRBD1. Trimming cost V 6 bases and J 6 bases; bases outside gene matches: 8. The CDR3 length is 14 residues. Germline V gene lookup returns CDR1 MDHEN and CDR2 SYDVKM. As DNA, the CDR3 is TGTGCCAGCAGCCTTGACAGGGTGGGTCAGCCCCAGCATTTT. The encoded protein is CASSLDRVGQPQHF.

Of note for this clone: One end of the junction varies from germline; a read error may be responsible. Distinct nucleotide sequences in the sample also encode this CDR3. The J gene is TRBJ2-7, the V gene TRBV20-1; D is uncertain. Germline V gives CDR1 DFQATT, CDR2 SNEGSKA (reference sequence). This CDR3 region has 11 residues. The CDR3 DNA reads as TGCAGCGCTAGAGAGGTCCGGGAGCAGTACTTC. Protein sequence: CSAREVREQYF.

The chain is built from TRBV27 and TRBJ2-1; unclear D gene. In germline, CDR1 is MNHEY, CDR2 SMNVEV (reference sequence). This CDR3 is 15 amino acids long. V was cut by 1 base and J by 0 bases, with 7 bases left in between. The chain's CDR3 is CASSLYVSSYNEQFF. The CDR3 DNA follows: TGTGCCAGCAGTTTATACGTTAGCTCCTACAATGAGCAGTTCTTC.

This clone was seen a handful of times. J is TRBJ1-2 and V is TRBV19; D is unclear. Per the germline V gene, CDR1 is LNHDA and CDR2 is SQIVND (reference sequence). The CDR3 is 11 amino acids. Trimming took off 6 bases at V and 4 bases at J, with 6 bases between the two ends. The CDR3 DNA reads TGTGCCAGTAGAATGGGCTATGGCTACACCTTC. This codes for CASRMGYGYTF.

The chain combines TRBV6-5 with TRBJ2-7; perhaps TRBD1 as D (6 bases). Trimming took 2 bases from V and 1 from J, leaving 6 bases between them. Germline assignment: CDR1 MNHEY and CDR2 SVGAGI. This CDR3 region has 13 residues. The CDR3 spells CASSYDRSYEQYF. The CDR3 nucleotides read TGTGCCAGCAGTTACGACAGGTCCTACGAGCAGTACTTC.

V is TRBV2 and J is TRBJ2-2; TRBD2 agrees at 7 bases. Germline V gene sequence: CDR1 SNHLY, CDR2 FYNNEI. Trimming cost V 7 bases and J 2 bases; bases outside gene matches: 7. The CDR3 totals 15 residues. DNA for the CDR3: TGTGCCAGCATTCTTCCTAGCGGTAACACCGGGGAGCTGTTTTTT. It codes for CASILPSGNTGELFF.

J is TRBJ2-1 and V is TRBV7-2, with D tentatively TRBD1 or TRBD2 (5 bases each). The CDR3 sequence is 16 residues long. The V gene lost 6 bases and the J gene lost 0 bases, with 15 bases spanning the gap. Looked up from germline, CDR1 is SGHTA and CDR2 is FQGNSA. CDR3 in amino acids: CASSPLEGSSYNEQFF. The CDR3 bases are TGTGCCAGCAGTCCTCTTGAGGGGAGCTCCTACAATGAGCAGTTCTTC.